Sequencing of this T cell receptor beta chain was carried out in a study of T cell responses to AZD1222 COVID-19 vaccine. Findings and caveats of the study: Among the donors, most were white British and more were female, and clonal diversity was possibly underestimated.

Profiling relied on immunoSEQ multiplex PCR, and the TCRdb table lists in-frame clones only, not all of them. The table lists around 140,000 clones, roughly nine tenths of them singletons. The CDR3 loop spans 16 amino acids. After removal of 5 bases from V and 3 bases from J, the junction contained 5 bases not matched to a gene. Germline V gene sequence: CDR1 MDHEN, CDR2 SYDVKM. Notes on this clone: Its antigen remains unidentified.

Sequencing used peripheral blood, obtained 28 days after the second dose of the MenACWY control vaccine. The chain recombines TRBV28 with TRBJ2-2; 11 nucleotides line up with TRBD1. This clonotype was sampled from an adult who received the MenACWY meningococcal vaccine as a control. DNA for the CDR3: TGTGCCAGCAGTGGATGGGGACAGGGGGACACCGGGGAGCTGTTTTTT. It yields the protein CASSGWGQGDTGELFF.